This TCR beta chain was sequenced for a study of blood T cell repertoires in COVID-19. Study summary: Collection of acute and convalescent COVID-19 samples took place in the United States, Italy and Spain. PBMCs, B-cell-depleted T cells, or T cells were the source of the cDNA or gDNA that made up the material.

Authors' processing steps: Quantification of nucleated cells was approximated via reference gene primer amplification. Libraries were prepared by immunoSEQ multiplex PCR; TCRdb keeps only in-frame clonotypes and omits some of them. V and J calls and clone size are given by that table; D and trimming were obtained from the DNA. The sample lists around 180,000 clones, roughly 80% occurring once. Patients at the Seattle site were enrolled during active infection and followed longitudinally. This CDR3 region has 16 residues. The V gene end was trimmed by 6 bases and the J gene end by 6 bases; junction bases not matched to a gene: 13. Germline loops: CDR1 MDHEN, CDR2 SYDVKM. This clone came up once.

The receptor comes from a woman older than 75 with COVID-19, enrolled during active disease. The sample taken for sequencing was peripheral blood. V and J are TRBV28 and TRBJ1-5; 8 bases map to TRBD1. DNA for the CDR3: TGTGCCAGCAGCCATACGGGAGACAGGGGCGGTCAGCCCCAGCATTTT. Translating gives CASSHTGDRGGQPQHF.